This TCR beta chain appears in the sequencing data of a study of T cells after yellow fever vaccination. About the study: When fractions had low cell numbers, they were prepared with SMART-Seq v4 Ultra Low Input.

Template switching by 5'RACE produced TCR cDNA, adding a universal primer site and UMIs. TCRdb re-derived calls from the 5' RACE reads in MiXCR, one entry per CDR3 protein. Among about 340,000 distinct CDR3 sequences listed, 3% to 4.5% were seen once. General study results and limits: The secondary response was weaker, and its peak arrived faster, on day 5 versus 15.

For this clonotype: Its antigen is not identified.

CDR1 and CDR2 (germline): MDHEN, SYDVKM. The CDR3 length is 15 residues. The germline V and J ends were trimmed by 6 bases and 0 bases, with 11 bases remaining between them. Here the sequenced sample was PBMCs, taken 5 days after the yellow fever booster vaccination. The chain links TRBV28 to TRBJ1-4; a weak D match, TRBD1 (5 bases). The sequence derives from a man aged 18 to 29 who received the YFV17D yellow fever vaccine. CDR3 protein: CASSQTGPTNEKLFF. Written as DNA, the CDR3 is TGTGCCAGCAGCCAAACAGGTCCAACTAATGAAAAACTGTTTTTT.